The 21 T cell receptor beta chains reported below all come from one sample, sequenced in a study of blood T cell repertoires in COVID-19. Produced via immunoSEQ multiplex PCR; TCRdb's table is partial and in-frame only. The profile shows 100,000 to 110,000 clones, 91% of them singletons. Sequencing was carried out using peripheral blood. Source of these receptors: a man aged 50 or older with active COVID-19.

This clone appeared once. The V call is TRBV18, the J call TRBJ2-3; 8 positions match TRBD1. The CDR3 covers 16 residues. Per germline, CDR1 KGHSH and CDR2 LQKENI. With 2 bases clipped from V and 4 bases from J, the junction kept 8 bases outside the gene matches. Here the CDR3 reads CASSPWGGQGSDTQYF. In nucleotides, the CDR3 is TGTGCCAGCTCACCATGGGGAGGACAGGGTTCAGATACGCAGTATTTT.

The chain links TRBV20-1 to TRBJ1-1; tentatively, D is TRBD1 (5 bases). Germline V gene sequence: CDR1 DFQATT, CDR2 SNEGSKA (reference sequence). V lost 3 bases and J 3 bases, leaving 11 bases between the germline ends. This CDR3 contains 13 residues. CDR3 nucleotide sequence: TGCAGTGCTAGTTTGGGCAGGGACACTGAAGCTTTCTTT. It specifies CSASLGRDTEAFF.

This clone was recorded once. The chain is built from TRBV7-2 and TRBJ1-6; 7 bases line up with TRBD1. Germline loops: CDR1 SGHTA, CDR2 FQGNSA. V gave up 1 base and J gave up 7 bases; unmatched junction bases: 7. This CDR3 comprises 16 residues. This CDR3 reads CASSLEEGAINSPLHF. The CDR3 DNA reads TGTGCCAGCAGCTTAGAGGAGGGGGCGATCAATTCACCCCTCCACTTT.

The chain couples TRBV18 to TRBJ1-2; 9 bases align to TRBD1. The V segment lost 4 bases and the J segment 4 bases; nucleotides outside the gene matches: 7. Per germline, CDR1 KGHSH and CDR2 LQKENI. The CDR3 sequence is 15 residues long. The chain's CDR3 is CASSHPGQGFYGYTF. The CDR3 nucleotides read TGTGCCAGCTCACACCCGGGACAGGGATTCTATGGCTACACCTTC.

This chain links TRBV6-5 with TRBJ2-1; 10 bases match TRBD2. In germline, CDR1 is MNHEY, CDR2 SVGAGI. V lost 6 bases and J lost 4; bases outside the gene matches: 3. The CDR3 is made up of 14 amino acids. CDR3 region: CASSLAGGYNEQFF. The CDR3 coding sequence is TGTGCCAGCAGCTTAGCGGGAGGTTACAATGAGCAGTTCTTC.

This rearrangement joins TRBV3-1 (or the pseudogene TRBV3-2) to TRBJ2-5, with TRBD2 matching over 8 bases. Germline V CDR1 and CDR2: LGHDT, YNNKEL (reference sequence). The junction had 6 bases not matched to a gene; V was cut back by 4 bases and J by 5 bases. The CDR3 extends over 14 amino acids. The CDR3 nucleotides read TGTGCCAGCAGCCCTGGACTAGCTCGGGAGACCCAGTACTTC. Amino acids: CASSPGLARETQYF.

The genes are TRBV7-3 and TRBJ1-1, with D possibly TRBD1 on 5 matching bases. Germline CDR1 and CDR2: SGHTA and FQGTGA. This CDR3 has 14 residues. Trimming pared 8 bases from V and 4 bases from J, leaving 17 bases between. CDR3 DNA sequence: TGTGCCAGCCACTCGGGGGTGGAGGCCACTGAAGCTTTCTTT. Its translation is CASHSGVEATEAFF.

The V gene is TRBV2, the J gene TRBJ1-2; D may be TRBD1 (6 bases). Germline V gene sequence: CDR1 SNHLY, CDR2 FYNNEI. This CDR3 is built from 12 residues. The V end was cut by 7 bases, the J end by 4 bases, with 10 bases between. CDR3: CASKGDPYGYTF. In DNA form, the CDR3 reads TGTGCCAGCAAGGGGGATCCCTATGGCTACACCTTC.

The chain links TRBV10-3 to TRBJ2-1; 9 bases agree with TRBD2. V gave up 5 bases and J gave up 4 bases; unmatched junction bases: 6. There are 15 residues in the CDR3. Per germline, CDR1 ENHRY and CDR2 SYGVKD. The CDR3 DNA is TGTGCCATCAGTCTTGGTAGCGGGGGTTACAATGAGCAGTTCTTC. Protein: CAISLGSGGYNEQFF.

A single count supports this clone. The chain has TRBV28 and TRBJ2-7, with D perhaps TRBD1 (5 bases). The germline CDR1 and CDR2 sequences are MDHEN and SYDVKM. V was trimmed by 6 bases and J by 0 bases, leaving 9 bases between them. The CDR3 is 13 amino acids. CDR3 nucleotides: TGTGCCAGCAGCCAGGGCTACTCCTACGAGCAGTACGTC. Amino acids: CASSQGYSYEQYV.

The chain carries TRBV6-6 and TRBJ2-1; tentative D call: TRBD2 (6 bases). V dropped 6 bases and J dropped 3 bases, with 9 bases sitting between them. The CDR3 extends over 13 amino acids. Looked up from germline, CDR1 is MNHNY and CDR2 is SVGAGI (reference sequence). Here the CDR3 reads CASRTGLYNEQFF. The CDR3 DNA reads TGTGCCAGCAGGACGGGACTCTACAATGAGCAGTTCTTC.

This clone occurred a few times. The genes are TRBV9 and TRBJ2-2, with a weak D call TRBD2 (6 bases). V lost 6 bases to trimming and J lost 4 bases, with 10 bases between them. The CDR3 has 13 amino acids. Germline V CDR1 and CDR2: SGDLS, YYNGEE. Written as DNA, the CDR3 is TGTGCCAGCACCGGAGGGCGCACCGGGGAGCTGTTTTTT. Protein: CASTGGRTGELFF.

This chain uses TRBV6-1 with TRBJ2-5; possible D gene TRBD1, 6 bases. Germline CDR1 MNHNS, CDR2 SASEGT. Trimming pared 2 bases from V and 1 base from J, leaving 11 bases between. CDR3 length: 15 residues. The CDR3 spells CASSEIRGSQETQYF. The CDR3 DNA is TGTGCCAGCAGTGAAATCAGGGGCAGCCAAGAGACCCAGTACTTC.

The rearrangement joins TRBV19 to TRBJ2-5; 7 positions match TRBD2. The CDR3 length is 13 residues. CDR1 is LNHDA and CDR2 is SQIVND in the germline V gene (reference sequence). After removal of 4 bases from V and 3 bases from J, the junction contained 2 bases not matched to a gene. The CDR3 region has the DNA TGTGCCAGTAGTAAGGGAGGGAAAGAGACCCAGTACTTC. This codes for CASSKGGKETQYF.

This sequence joins TRBV7-8 and TRBJ2-5, with 9 bases lining up with TRBD1. Germline-derived CDR1 and CDR2 are SGHVS and FQNEAQ. The CDR3 has 13 amino acids. V lost 5 bases to trimming and J lost 8 bases; unmatched junction nucleotides: 6. CDR3 amino acids: CASSLGQGLTQYF. Here the CDR3 DNA reads TGTGCCAGCAGCCTGGGACAGGGACTAACCCAGTACTTC.

The chain uses TRBV5-1 and TRBJ2-1, with a weak D call TRBD2 (5 bases). CDR1 is SGHRS and CDR2 is YFSETQ in the germline V gene. With 0 bases removed from V and 7 bases from J, the gap between germline ends came to 11 bases. The length of the CDR3 is 14 residues. CDR3 coding DNA: TGCGCCAGCAGCTTGGATGCTAGCTGGAATGAGCAGTTCTTC. Amino acids: CASSLDASWNEQFF.

This chain links TRBV2 with TRBJ1-1, with D uncertain. The V and J ends lost 8 bases and 1 base respectively, with 11 bases between them. Germline values: CDR1 SNHLY, CDR2 FYNNEI. CDR3 size: 13 residues. CDR3 region: CASGIRGNTEAFF. DNA for the CDR3: TGTGCCAGCGGGATCCGGGGGAACACTGAAGCTTTCTTT. Full variable domain (missing parts from reference TRBV2 and TRBJ1-1): EPEVTQTPSHQVTQMGQEVILRCVPISNHLYFYWYRQILGQKVEFLVSFYNNEISEKSEIFDDQFSVERPDGSNFTLKIRSTKLEDSAMYFCASGIRGNTEAFFGQGTRLTVV.

This clone was seen only a few times. V and J are TRBV14 and TRBJ1-5; D is uncertain. Per germline, CDR1 SGHDN and CDR2 FVKESK. V lost 4 bases and J lost 4, with 8 bases in between. This CDR3 region has 13 residues. CDR3 nucleotides: TGTGCCAGCAGCCCGTCCCTGAATCAGCCCCAGCATTTT. This encodes CASSPSLNQPQHF.

The V gene is TRBV6-2 or TRBV6-3, the J gene TRBJ2-7; TRBD1 aligns across 10 bases. The ends lost 5 bases at V and 0 bases at J; junction bases unmatched: 7. This CDR3 has 16 residues. Germline CDR1 reads MNHEY; CDR2 reads SVGEGT. This chain's CDR3 is CASSRGTGDYSYEQYV. CDR3 nucleotide sequence: TGTGCCAGCAGTCGGGGGACAGGGGACTACTCCTACGAGCAGTACGTC.

The chain has TRBV5-1 and TRBJ1-3; D not certain. V was clipped by 3 bases and J by 4 bases, with 20 bases between them. Germline V gene data show CDR1 as SGHRS and CDR2 as YFSETQ. This CDR3 comprises 17 residues. CDR3 bases: TGCGCCAGCAGCTCCCTCGGAGGTGAGGGCCAAGGAAACACCATATATTTT. It codes for CASSSLGGEGQGNTIYF. Drawing the rest from reference TRBV5-1 and TRBJ1-3, the complete variable domain is KAGVTQTPRYLIKTRGQQVTLSCSPISGHRSVSWYQQTPGQGLQFLFEYFSETQRNKGNFPGRFSGRQFSNSRSEMNVSTLELGDSALYLCASSSLGGEGQGNTIYFGEGSWLTVV.

V is TRBV24-1 and J is TRBJ2-5; no definite D call. V was shortened by 3 bases and J by 4 bases, with 14 bases between the two germline ends. Per germline, CDR1 KGHDR and CDR2 SFDVKD. This CDR3 spans 15 amino acids. This CDR3 is CATSDRKVSGETQYF. In DNA form, the CDR3 reads TGTGCCACCAGTGATCGTAAGGTTTCAGGAGAGACCCAGTACTTC.